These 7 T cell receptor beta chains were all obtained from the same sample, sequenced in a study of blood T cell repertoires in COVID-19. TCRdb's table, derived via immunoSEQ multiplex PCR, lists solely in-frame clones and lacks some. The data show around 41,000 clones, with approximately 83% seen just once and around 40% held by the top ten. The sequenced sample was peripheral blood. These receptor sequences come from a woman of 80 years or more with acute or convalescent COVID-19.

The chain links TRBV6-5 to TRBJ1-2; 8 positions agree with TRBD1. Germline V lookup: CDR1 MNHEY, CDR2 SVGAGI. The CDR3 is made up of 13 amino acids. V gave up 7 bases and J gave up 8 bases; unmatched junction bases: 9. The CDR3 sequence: CASKRQGAGGYTF. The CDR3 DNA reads TGTGCCAGCAAAAGGCAGGGGGCAGGCGGCTACACCTTC.

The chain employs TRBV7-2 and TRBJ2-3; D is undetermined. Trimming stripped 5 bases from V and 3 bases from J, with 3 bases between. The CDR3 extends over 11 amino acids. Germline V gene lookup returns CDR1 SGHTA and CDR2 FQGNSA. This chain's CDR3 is CASSPTDTQYF. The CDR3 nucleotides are TGTGCCAGCAGCCCGACAGATACGCAGTATTTT.

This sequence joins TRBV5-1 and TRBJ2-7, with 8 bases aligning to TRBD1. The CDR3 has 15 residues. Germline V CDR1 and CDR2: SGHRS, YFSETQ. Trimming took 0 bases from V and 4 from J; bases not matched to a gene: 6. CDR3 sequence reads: CASSLAAGQEYEQYF. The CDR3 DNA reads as TGCGCCAGCAGCTTGGCCGCGGGACAGGAATACGAGCAGTACTTC.

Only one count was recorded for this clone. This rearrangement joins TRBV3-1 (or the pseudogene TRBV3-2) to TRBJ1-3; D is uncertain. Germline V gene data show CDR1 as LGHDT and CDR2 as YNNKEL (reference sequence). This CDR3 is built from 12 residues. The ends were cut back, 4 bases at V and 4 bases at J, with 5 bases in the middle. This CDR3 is CASSPLGNTIYF. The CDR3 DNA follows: TGTGCCAGCAGCCCCCTAGGAAACACCATATATTTT.

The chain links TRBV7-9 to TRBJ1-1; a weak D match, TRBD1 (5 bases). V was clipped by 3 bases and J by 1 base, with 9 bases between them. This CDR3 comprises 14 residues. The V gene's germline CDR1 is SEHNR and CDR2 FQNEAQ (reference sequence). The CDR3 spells CASSLDTPNTEAFF. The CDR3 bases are TGTGCCAGCAGCTTGGACACCCCGAACACTGAAGCTTTCTTT.

The CDR3 DNA sequence: TGTGCCAGCAGCGGGGACTCCCGTGAGCAGTTCTTC. Encoded protein: CASSGDSREQFF. J is TRBJ2-1 and V is TRBV3-1 (or the pseudogene TRBV3-2); a weak D match, TRBD2 (6 bases). With 5 bases removed from V and 9 bases from J, the gap between germline ends came to 11 bases. Germline V gene lookup returns CDR1 LGHDT and CDR2 YNNKEL (reference sequence). The CDR3 spans 12 residues.

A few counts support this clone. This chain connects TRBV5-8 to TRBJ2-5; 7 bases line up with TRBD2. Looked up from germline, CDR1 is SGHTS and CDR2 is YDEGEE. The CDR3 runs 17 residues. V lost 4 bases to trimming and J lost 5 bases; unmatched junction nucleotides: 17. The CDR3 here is CASSLGLAADAGETQYF. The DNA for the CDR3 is TGTGCCAGCAGCCTGGGGCTAGCGGCCGACGCGGGGGAGACCCAGTACTTC.